This T cell receptor (beta chain) was documented in a study of shared clonotypes between healthy human individuals. Across the study: Donor composition was a couple of women and a few men, aged 18 to 49. General study points: Lower generation probabilities were found for non-shared clonotypes than for those shared by all four donors.

Trimming shortened V by 0 bases and J by 5 bases, and 7 bases separated the two germline ends. This CDR3 contains 13 residues. CDR1 and CDR2 from the germline V gene are MNHEY and SMNVEV (reference sequence). Naive CD8 cells lacked CD45RO and underwent positive selection for CCR7, leaving out terminally differentiated effector memory CD45RA+ cells. At deep level, the assay was performed. Authors' methods: Because ImmunoSEQ provided only junction sequences with no quality scores, the filtering differed. The data were produced by immunoSEQ multiplex PCR, yet TCRdb's version contains in-frame clones alone and is incomplete. That table gives V, J and clone size, and the DNA gave D and trimming. The repertoire holds hundreds of thousands of clones, with about 95% as singletons. Details on this clone: What it binds is not known.

The receptor was derived from a woman aged 25 to 39 in good health. The chain carries TRBV27 and TRBJ1-1; unclear D gene. Sequencing was done on a sample of naive CD8+ T cells sorted from blood. The chain's CDR3 is CASSLSISTEAFF. Here the CDR3 DNA reads TGTGCCAGCAGTTTATCGATCTCGACTGAAGCTTTCTTT.